The 16 T cell receptor beta chains below come from one sample, sequenced in a study of spatial heterogeneity in lung cancer. TCRdb fed the 5' RACE reads into MiXCR, producing one record per CDR3 protein. This table has roughly 26,000 distinct CDR3 sequences, approximately 5.6% appearing once. As for time point: blood at routine non-recurrence follow-up after resection. Extraction of whole RNA from tumor, nontumor lung or frozen PBMC preceded unsorted sequencing. Sequenced material: PBMCs, taken at follow-up. The source of these receptors is a male donor with early-stage non-small cell lung cancer.

This clonotype was counted many times. The J gene is TRBJ2-1, the V gene TRBV4-2; TRBD2 matches at 11 bases. The CDR3 extends over 15 amino acids. With V trimmed by 4 bases and J by 4 bases, 3 bases remained unmatched. Germline V lookup: CDR1 LGHNA, CDR2 YNFKEQ. As DNA, the CDR3 is TGTGCCAGCAGCCTACTAGCGGGGGCTTACAATGAGCAGTTCTTC. Its protein is CASSLLAGAYNEQFF.

This clonotype was seen at least ten times. J is TRBJ2-2 and V is TRBV12-5; maybe TRBD1 (7 bases). V lost 2 bases, J lost 6 bases, and 13 bases lay in between. The CDR3 has 15 amino acids. Germline CDR1 reads LGHNT; CDR2 reads FRNRAP. The CDR3 DNA sequence: TGTGCTAGTGGTTTGAGACAGGGAGGTCCCGGGGAGCTGTTTTTT. Translation: CASGLRQGGPGELFF. The full variable domain, in which reference TRBV12-5 and TRBJ2-2 provide the parts outside the CDR3, is DARVTQTPRHKVTEMGQEVTMRCQPILGHNTVFWYRQTMMQGLELLAYFRNRAPLDDSGMPKDRFSAEMPDATLATLKIQPSEPRDSAVYFCASGLRQGGPGELFFGEGSRLTVL.

The gene calls are TRBV7-6 and TRBJ2-1, with D unclear. The CDR3 consists of 16 residues. The V end was cut by 2 bases, the J end by 2 bases, with 13 bases between. The germline V gene encodes CDR1 SGHVS and CDR2 FNYEAQ. DNA of the CDR3: TGTGCCAGCAGCTTAAGGTCGCCGGACCCCTACAATGAGCAGTTCTTC. It is translated as CASSLRSPDPYNEQFF.

The chain employs TRBV20-1 and TRBJ2-5; maybe TRBD2 (5 bases). CDR3 size: 14 residues. Looked up from germline, CDR1 is DFQATT and CDR2 is SNEGSKA (reference sequence). V lost 0 bases and J lost 7, with 15 bases in between. The CDR3 loop is CSARDPSLGGTQYF. CDR3 DNA: TGCAGTGCTAGAGATCCTTCCCTCGGAGGGACCCAGTACTTC.

The chain has TRBV23-1 and TRBJ2-5; TRBD1 agrees at 7 bases. TRBV23-1 has ORF status, its function being uncertain. With 3 bases clipped from V and 2 bases from J, the junction kept 6 bases outside the gene matches. The CDR3 totals 15 residues. As DNA, the CDR3 is TGCGCCAGCAGTCATACGGGACAGAAGCAAGAGACCCAGTACTTC. This codes for CASSHTGQKQETQYF.

This clonotype came up many times. The V call is TRBV28, the J call TRBJ1-2; TRBD1 agrees at 8 bases. Germline V gene lookup returns CDR1 MDHEN and CDR2 SYDVKM. This CDR3 has 13 amino acids. Trimming removed 5 bases from V and 4 bases from J; junction bases left unmatched: 3. The CDR3 DNA follows: TGTGCCAGCAGTACAGGGGGTGTCTATGGCTACACCTTC. Translating gives CASSTGGVYGYTF.

This clonotype was counted at least ten times. The chain recombines TRBV5-1 with TRBJ1-5; TRBD1 matches at 9 bases. CDR3 size: 15 residues. Trimming took 4 bases from V and 3 from J; bases not matched to a gene: 5. CDR1 SGHRS and CDR2 YFSETQ come from the germline V gene. The CDR3 reads CASSVGQGPNQPQHF. CDR3 DNA sequence: TGCGCCAGCAGCGTGGGACAGGGACCCAATCAGCCCCAGCATTTT. The full variable domain, its missing parts supplied by reference TRBV5-1 and TRBJ1-5, is KAGVTQTPRYLIKTRGQQVTLSCSPISGHRSVSWYQQTPGQGLQFLFEYFSETQRNKGNFPGRFSGRQFSNSRSEMNVSTLELGDSALYLCASSVGQGPNQPQHFGDGTRLSIL.

This clonotype was counted at least ten times. This chain links TRBV7-9 with TRBJ1-1, with D unclear. The V and J ends lost 3 bases and 7 bases respectively, with 12 bases between them. Germline V gene sequence: CDR1 SEHNR, CDR2 FQNEAQ (reference sequence). The CDR3 runs 13 residues. CDR3 in amino acids: CASSLGRTGEAFF. The DNA for the CDR3 is TGTGCCAGCAGCTTGGGCAGAACCGGTGAAGCTTTCTTT.

This chain uses TRBV29-1 with TRBJ2-3, with 7 bases matching TRBD2. The CDR3 runs to 12 residues. The germline V gene encodes CDR1 SQVTM and CDR2 ANQGSEA. With 6 bases clipped from V and 9 bases from J, the junction kept 9 bases outside the gene matches. The CDR3 DNA is TGCAGCGTGGGTACCGCGGGGGACACGCAGTATTTT. Protein: CSVGTAGDTQYF.

This clonotype came up many times. The rearrangement joins TRBV7-9 to TRBJ2-1; D unclear. There are 14 residues in the CDR3. V was shortened by 4 bases and J by 4 bases, with 11 bases between the two germline ends. Germline loops: CDR1 SEHNR, CDR2 FQNEAQ (reference sequence). CDR3 bases: TGTGCCAGCAGCTCAACTCGGGTTTACAATGAGCAGTTCTTC. This gives the protein CASSSTRVYNEQFF.

Many counts were recorded for this clonotype. V and J are TRBV3-1 and TRBJ1-6, with 8 bases lining up with TRBD1. The germline gives CDR1 LGHDT, CDR2 YNNKEL (reference sequence). The CDR3 contains 14 residues. V dropped 5 bases and J dropped 7; count of bases not matched to a gene: 4. This CDR3 is CASSSTGVNSPLHF. CDR3 DNA sequence: TGTGCCAGCAGCTCGACAGGGGTAAATTCACCCCTCCACTTT. The full variable domain, completed using reference TRBV3-1 and TRBJ1-6, is DTAVSQTPKYLVTQMGNDKSIKCEQNLGHDTMYWYKQDSKKFLKIMFSYNNKELIINETVPNRFSPKSPDKAHLNLHINSLELGDSAVYFCASSSTGVNSPLHFGNGTRLTVT.

This clonotype was found many times. The rearrangement uses TRBV29-1 and TRBJ2-1; TRBD2 matches at 7 bases. Germline V gene lookup returns CDR1 SQVTM and CDR2 ANQGSEA. Losses at the gene ends were 7 bases for V and 8 bases for J; bases not matched to a gene: 11. This CDR3 is 13 amino acids long. CDR3 protein: CSAPRGGWDEQFF. The CDR3 DNA sequence: TGCAGCGCCCCGCGGGGAGGGTGGGATGAGCAGTTCTTC.

In its sample, this clonotype was seen many times. The chain carries TRBV5-1 and TRBJ2-2; perhaps TRBD2 as D (7 bases). Trimming took 4 bases from V and 4 from J, leaving 17 bases between them. Germline lookup yields CDR1 SGHRS and CDR2 YFSETQ. This CDR3 contains 16 residues. The CDR3 bases are TGCGCCAGCAGCCCCCTCGGGGGGCGGGCCACCGGGGAGCTGTTTTTT. As protein: CASSPLGGRATGELFF.

This clonotype was counted ten times or more. This chain joins TRBV11-2 and TRBJ2-5; TRBD2 aligns across 9 bases. From germline, CDR1 is SGHAT and CDR2 FQNNGV. The trim removed 5 bases at V and 1 base at J, leaving 5 bases unmatched. The CDR3 sequence is 15 residues long. This chain's CDR3 is CASSVGTSSQETQYF. For the CDR3, the DNA is TGTGCCAGCAGCGTCGGGACTAGCAGCCAAGAGACCCAGTACTTC. The whole variable domain, filled in from reference TRBV11-2 and TRBJ2-5, reads EAGVAQSPRYKIIEKRQSVAFWCNPISGHATLYWYQQILGQGPKLLIQFQNNGVVDDSQLPKDRFSAERLKGVDSTLKIQPAKLEDSAVYLCASSVGTSSQETQYFGPGTRLLVL.

This clonotype was seen at least ten times. The CDR3 DNA is TGCGCCAGCAGCTTGCCTGACCCCGGTAGGGAGACCCAGTACTTC. Translating it yields CASSLPDPGRETQYF. The J gene is TRBJ2-5, the V gene TRBV5-1; D gene ambiguous. Germline CDR1 and CDR2: SGHRS and YFSETQ. V lost 1 base and J lost 5, with 15 bases in between. The CDR3 runs 15 residues. Based on the CDR3 plus reference TRBV5-1 and TRBJ2-5, the full variable domain is KAGVTQTPRYLIKTRGQQVTLSCSPISGHRSVSWYQQTPGQGLQFLFEYFSETQRNKGNFPGRFSGRQFSNSRSEMNVSTLELGDSALYLCASSLPDPGRETQYFGPGTRLLVL.

This clonotype was seen repeatedly, ten times or more. This chain joins TRBV11-3 and TRBJ2-2, with D perhaps TRBD1 or TRBD2 (5 bases each). The V gene's germline CDR1 is SGHNT and CDR2 YENEEA. Trimming took 2 bases from V and 6 from J, leaving 10 bases between them. The CDR3 is 14 amino acids. CDR3 in DNA: TGTGCCAGCAGCTTACGAGGGACGTCCGGGGAGCTGTTTTTT. Amino acid sequence: CASSLRGTSGELFF.